This note documents a single T cell receptor beta chain sequence. Antigen: not known. One end of the junction fails to match germline, which may point to a read error. Priming with a constant-region primer yielded TCR beta cDNA from 400 to 500 ng total RNA. Employing slightly modified ARM-PCR, three nested multiplex PCR rounds were run, and these gave rise to the TCR beta libraries. Primers for the first two PCR rounds were TRBV1-TRBV30 forward primers and a C-beta reverse primer (around 10 cycles per round). TCRdb processed the multiplex PCR reads anew with MiXCR; each CDR3 protein has one entry. The profile shows under 150,000 distinct CDR3 sequences, about two thirds of them singletons. Co-extracted RNA and DNA came from roughly 21-30 mg of unsorted bulk tissue. Surgeons resected the patients' primary liver carcinomas. The sample comes from a study of tumor-infiltrating lymphocytes in primary liver carcinoma.

Study-level points and caveats: Tumor specimens were characterized by a significantly higher top-250-clone fraction than blood (p = 0.039).

The length of the CDR3 is 16 residues. Source material: tumor-adjacent normal liver tissue. The chain carries TRBV12-3 or TRBV12-4 and TRBJ1-3; D unclear. This TCR derives from a woman aged 55-75 years with primary liver carcinoma and hepatitis B virus infection. CDR3 in amino acids: CASNLRVHETGNIIYF. The CDR3 DNA is TGTGCCAGCAATCTTAGGGTCCACGAAACTGGAAACATCATATATTTT.